A selection of T cell receptor beta chains follows, all from one sample in a study of cytomegalovirus exposure and HLA in healthy donors. This table comes from immunoSEQ multiplex PCR, and its TCRdb copy is limited to in-frame clones, with some not included. This sample has 150,000 to 200,000 clones, with 70% to 90% found just once. Sequenced input: PBMCs. These receptors originate from a man aged 18 to 30 in good health and CMV-seronegative. Each CDR3 is given with its conserved first and last residue. D genes are given only for firm matches. Not every row has a clone size; where given, it reads once, few, many or a size class.

V gene,clone size,D gene,J gene,CDR3 length,CDR3 DNA,CDR3 protein
TRBV5-4,few,.,TRBJ1-1,14,TGTGCCAGCAGCTTTTCCCCTACGAACACTGAAGCTTTCTTT,CASSFSPTNTEAFF
TRBV7-8,.,TRBD1,TRBJ1-2,15,TGTGCCAGCAGCTCTCGACAGGGAGGACGGGAAGGCTACACCTTC,CASSSRQGGREGYTF
TRBV6-5,.,.,TRBJ2-1,11,TGTGCCAGCAGCCTAGGTAATGAGCAGTTCTTC,CASSLGNEQFF
TRBV4-1,.,.,TRBJ1-1,16,TGCGCCAGCAGCCAAGCCGTTACAGTGATGAACACTGAAGCTTTCTTT,CASSQAVTVMNTEAFF
TRBV11-2,once,TRBD1,TRBJ2-1,13,TGTGCCAGCAGCTTCGCAGGGGGAAATGAGCAGTTCTTC,CASSFAGGNEQFF
TRBV7-2,.,.,TRBJ2-1,15,TGTGCCAGCAGCTTAAAGGCAGGGGTCTACAATGAGCAGTTCTTC,CASSLKAGVYNEQFF
TRBV4-1,.,TRBD1,TRBJ2-6,18,TGCGCCAGCAGCCAAGAAACAGGGGGCGATTCTGGGGCCAACGTCCTGACTTTC,CASSQETGGDSGANVLTF
TRBV7-9,.,.,TRBJ1-1,14,TGTGCCAGCAGCTTAGGTTCGGGGAACACTGAAGCTTTCTTT,CASSLGSGNTEAFF
TRBV6-5,.,.,TRBJ1-1,13,TGTGCCAGCAGTTACCGCAGGGAAACTGAAGCTTTCTTT,CASSYRRETEAFF
TRBV5-1,.,.,TRBJ2-1,17,TGCGCCAGCAGCTTGGGTCTGCTACGGAGCTCCTACAATGAGCAGTTCTTC,CASSLGLLRSSYNEQFF
TRBV2,.,TRBD1,TRBJ1-6,17,TGTGCCAGCAGTGAATTTGGACAGGGGGTTCCTAATTCACCCCTCCACTTT,CASSEFGQGVPNSPLHF
TRBV10-1,.,.,TRBJ2-1,12,TGCGCCAGCAGTGAGCAGAACAATGAGCAGTTCTTC,CASSEQNNEQFF
TRBV19,.,.,TRBJ1-2,14,TGTGCCAGTATTCAGGGTGGCGCTAACTATGGCTACACCTTC,CASIQGGANYGYTF
TRBV25-1,.,TRBD1,TRBJ1-2,14,TGTGCCAGCAGTGACTGGGACAGGAGGTATGGCTACACCTTC,CASSDWDRRYGYTF
TRBV5-4,.,.,TRBJ2-5,13,TGTGCCAGCAGCTTGGTTCCAGGGGAGACCCAGTACTTC,CASSLVPGETQYF